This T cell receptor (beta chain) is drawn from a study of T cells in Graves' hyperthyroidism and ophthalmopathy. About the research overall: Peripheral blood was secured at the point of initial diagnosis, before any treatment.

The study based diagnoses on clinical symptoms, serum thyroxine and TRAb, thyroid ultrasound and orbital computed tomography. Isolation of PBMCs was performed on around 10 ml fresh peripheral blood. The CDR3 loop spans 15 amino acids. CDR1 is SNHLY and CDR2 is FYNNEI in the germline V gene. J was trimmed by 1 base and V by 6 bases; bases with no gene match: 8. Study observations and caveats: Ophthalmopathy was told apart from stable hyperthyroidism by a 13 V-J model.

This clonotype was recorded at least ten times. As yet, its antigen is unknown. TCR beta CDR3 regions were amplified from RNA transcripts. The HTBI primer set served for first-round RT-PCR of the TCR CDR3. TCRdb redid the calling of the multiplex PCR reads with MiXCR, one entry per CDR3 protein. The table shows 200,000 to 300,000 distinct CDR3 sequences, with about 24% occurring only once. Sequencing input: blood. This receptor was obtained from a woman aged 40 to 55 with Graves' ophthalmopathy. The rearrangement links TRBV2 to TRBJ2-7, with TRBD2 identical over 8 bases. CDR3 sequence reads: CASRFVAGSSYEQYF. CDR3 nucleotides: TGTGCCAGCAGATTCGTAGCGGGATCATCCTACGAGCAGTACTTC.